This TCR beta chain was sequenced for a study of blood T cell repertoires in COVID-19. The CDR3 runs 15 residues. Germline V CDR1 and CDR2: MNHEY, SVGAGI. V lost 0 bases to trimming and J lost 9 bases, with 12 bases between them. TCRdb's table, derived via immunoSEQ multiplex PCR, lists solely in-frame clones and lacks some. Among 70,000 or so clones listed, 76% were seen once. This clone was counted only a few times. The sequence derives from a man in his 60s with COVID-19, enrolled during active disease. The genes are TRBV6-5 and TRBJ1-6; D not resolved. The sample taken for sequencing was peripheral blood. CDR3 sequence: CASSYSIRIISPLHF. In DNA form, the CDR3 reads TGTGCCAGCAGTTACTCGATCAGAATAATTTCACCCCTCCACTTT.